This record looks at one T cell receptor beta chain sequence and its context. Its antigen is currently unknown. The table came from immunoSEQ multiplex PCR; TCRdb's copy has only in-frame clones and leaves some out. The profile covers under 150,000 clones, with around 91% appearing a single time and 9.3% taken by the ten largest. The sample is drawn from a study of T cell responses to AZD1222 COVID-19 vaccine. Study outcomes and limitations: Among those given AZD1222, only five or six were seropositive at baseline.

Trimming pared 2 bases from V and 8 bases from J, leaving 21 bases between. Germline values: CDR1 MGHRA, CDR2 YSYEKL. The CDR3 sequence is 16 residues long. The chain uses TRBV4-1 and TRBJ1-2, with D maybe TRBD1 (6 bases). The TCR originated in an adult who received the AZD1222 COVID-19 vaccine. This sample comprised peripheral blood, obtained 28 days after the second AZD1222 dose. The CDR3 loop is CASSQQSGGADRGYTF. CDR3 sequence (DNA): TGCGCCAGCAGCCAACAGTCGGGGGGCGCGGATCGGGGCTACACCTTC.